These T cell receptor beta chains were read from a single sample in a study of cytomegalovirus exposure and HLA in healthy donors. The repertoire was sequenced with immunoSEQ multiplex PCR; TCRdb's copy has only in-frame clones and lacks some. The sample features 50,000 or so clones, with approximately 10% in its top ten. Sequencing input: PBMCs. The source of these receptors is a man in his fifties in good health and CMV-seropositive. Both conserved end residues are part of each CDR3.

v_call: TRBV4-1; j_call: TRBJ1-2; cdr3_aa: CASSQEYVGTGGGYTF
v_call: TRBV7-2; j_call: TRBJ1-4; cdr3_aa: CASSWRGGEKLFF
v_call: TRBV9; j_call: TRBJ1-1; cdr3_aa: CASSQDLGQKNTEAFF
v_call: TRBV4-3; j_call: TRBJ1-1; cdr3_aa: CASSQDTRHSTEAFF
v_call: TRBV28; j_call: TRBJ1-2; cdr3_aa: CASSSGQGTYGYTF
v_call: TRBV29-1; j_call: TRBJ2-3; cdr3_aa: CSVDDVSVGSTQYF
v_call: TRBV2; j_call: TRBJ2-7; cdr3_aa: CASRVAEIYEQYF
v_call: TRBV29-1; j_call: TRBJ1-2; cdr3_aa: CSVGSGGSYGYTF
v_call: TRBV28; j_call: TRBJ2-7; cdr3_aa: CASSLPPQTGYEQYF
v_call: TRBV28; j_call: TRBJ1-2; cdr3_aa: CASTSGGAETYGYTF
v_call: TRBV7-6; j_call: TRBJ1-1; cdr3_aa: CASSLQENTEAFF
v_call: TRBV6-1; j_call: TRBJ2-7; cdr3_aa: CASRQPTGRSYEQYF
v_call: TRBV2; j_call: TRBJ2-5; cdr3_aa: CASSGKVGGRETQYF
v_call: TRBV5-1; j_call: TRBJ1-1; cdr3_aa: CASSGRQGAETEAFF
v_call: TRBV6-4; j_call: TRBJ1-1; cdr3_aa: CASRADSGYTEAFF
v_call: TRBV6-5; j_call: TRBJ1-1; cdr3_aa: CASRLTGKGTEAFF
v_call: TRBV7-2; j_call: TRBJ2-2; cdr3_aa: CASSLAGQGFTGELFF
v_call: TRBV4-3; j_call: TRBJ2-1; cdr3_aa: CASSQGLAGGPSKQFF
v_call: TRBV7-2; j_call: TRBJ2-7; cdr3_aa: CASSVLAGTYEQYF
v_call: TRBV6-4; j_call: TRBJ2-2; cdr3_aa: CASSDSAAVGELFF
v_call: TRBV6-1; j_call: TRBJ2-7; cdr3_aa: CASSRGDSSSYEQYF
v_call: TRBV30; j_call: TRBJ2-5; cdr3_aa: CAWSVGQGGRENQYF